This is a list of T cell receptor beta chains from one sample in a study of shared clonotypes between healthy human individuals. This table comes from immunoSEQ multiplex PCR, and its TCRdb copy is limited to in-frame clones, with some not included. Of about 1.1 million clones detected, around 82% appear once; the ten largest clones hold 0.4% to 0.55%. The sequenced sample consisted of memory CD4+ T cells from PBMCs. These receptors were obtained from a man younger than 35 in good health. Some clones in this sample may be carry-over from other donors' samples. The CDR3 runs from the conserved cysteine through the conserved F or W. Rows give clone size only sometimes, using once, few, many, or a class for an expanded clone.

J	V	size	CDR3
TRBJ2-1	TRBV11-3	many	CASSSVAGSYNEQFF
TRBJ1-2	TRBV28	NA	CASSLNLAAGPYGYTF
TRBJ2-7	TRBV28	NA	CASTAGGLAGGRNF
TRBJ2-1	TRBV5-1	NA	CASSLGLAGGYNEQFF
TRBJ1-1	TRBV7-2	many	CASSLATLTLPEAFF
TRBJ1-5	TRBV28	NA	CASRIYNQPQHF
TRBJ1-3	TRBV9	once	CASSVGGSASGNTIYF
TRBJ2-1	TRBV18	NA	CASSQFWGNEQFF
TRBJ2-7	TRBV18	NA	CASSQGGGPYEQYF
TRBJ2-1	TRBV7-7	NA	CVSSRGLADNEQFF
TRBJ1-2	TRBV7-3	NA	CASSSNAGQGYTF
TRBJ2-6	TRBV9	once	CASSVQGANVLTF
TRBJ2-7	TRBV19	NA	CASSISSHGGPYEQYF
TRBJ2-4	TRBV6-4	NA	CASSEDRGIAKNIQYF
TRBJ2-5	TRBV5-6	NA	CASSLVRGQETQYF
TRBJ2-1	TRBV5-5	NA	CASSAGLAGVYNEQFF
TRBJ1-3	TRBV30	many	CAWSWGLSGNTIYF
TRBJ1-2	TRBV20-1	NA	CSARDLGTF
TRBJ1-1	TRBV20-1	NA	CSAKDRAEAFF
TRBJ2-1	TRBV27	NA	CASSLALAGVLNEQFF
TRBJ1-2	TRBV10-3	few	CAISGGRAYQYGYTF
TRBJ1-4	TRBV4-1	NA	CASRRAGGNEKLFF
TRBJ2-3	TRBV10-3	NA	CAIMGTSSDTQYF
TRBJ1-2	TRBV19	NA	CASSLDSTNYGYTF
TRBJ1-2	TRBV7-2	NA	CASSSPRVGGGYTF
TRBJ2-2	TRBV28	few	CASSGAGGIPGELFF
TRBJ2-3	TRBV11-2	NA	CASSRSRAPDTQYF
TRBJ1-5	TRBV1	few	CTSSRSLISPQPQHF
TRBJ1-5	TRBV15	few	CATSRAPNQPQHF
TRBJ1-1	TRBV6-5	NA	CASSSRTGDTEAFF
TRBJ1-2	TRBV5-6	few	CASSSRALEDGYTF
TRBJ2-1	TRBV28	NA	CASSLVYNEQFF
TRBJ2-1	TRBV11-2	NA	CASSPAGQGSNEQFF
TRBJ2-1	TRBV14	NA	CASSQTSGRLSNEQFF
TRBJ1-2	TRBV7-2	NA	CASSSGQGAHGYTF
TRBJ2-7	TRBV7-2	NA	CASSGSGRREQYF
TRBJ2-6	TRBV28	once	CASMFPGANVLTF
TRBJ1-2	TRBV27	few	CASSLFYRGNYGYTF
TRBJ2-5	TRBV7-6	NA	CASSLAGLETQYF
TRBJ1-6	TRBV28	NA	CASRITGGQSYNSPLHF
TRBJ1-2	TRBV6-5	NA	CASSPGQGAWWGYTF
TRBJ2-3	TRBV6-4	NA	CASSVGSQRDTQYF
TRBJ2-5	TRBV5-1	NA	CASSLIPSGGETQYF
TRBJ2-5	TRBV5-1	NA	CASSSRTGNQETQYF
TRBJ2-3	TRBV7-9	NA	CASSLDGSAGDTQYF